The 5 T cell receptor beta chains presented below share a single source sample, sequenced in a study of T cells in Graves' hyperthyroidism and ophthalmopathy. TCR beta CDR3 regions were amplified from RNA transcripts. The HTBI primer set was used in a first-round RT-PCR of the TCR CDR3. From the multiplex PCR reads, TCRdb called clonotypes with MiXCR, one entry per CDR3 protein. The sample lists 460,000 or so distinct CDR3 sequences; approximately 15% were seen once. Sequencing was done on a sample of blood. The receptors derive from a young woman with Graves' hyperthyroidism.

The chain recombines TRBV12-3 or TRBV12-4 with TRBJ2-1; 13 bases match TRBD2. The CDR3 is 18 residues long. J was trimmed by 3 bases and V by 6 bases; bases with no gene match: 11. The chain's CDR3 is CASSRLEGLAGVYNEQFF. CDR3 nucleotides: TGTGCCAGCAGCCGACTCGAAGGACTAGCGGGAGTCTACAATGAGCAGTTCTTC.

This clonotype was recorded at least ten times. The rearrangement uses TRBV2 and TRBJ2-4; a possible D gene is TRBD2 (5 bases). The CDR3 runs to 15 residues. Germline V gene sequence: CDR1 SNHLY, CDR2 FYNNEI. The V and J ends lost 4 bases and 0 bases respectively, with 10 bases between them. The CDR3 protein is CASSGTYLAKNIQYF. For the CDR3, the DNA is TGTGCCAGCAGTGGGACTTATCTAGCCAAAAACATTCAGTACTTC.

This clonotype has a count of ten or more. The J gene is TRBJ2-4, the V gene TRBV18; TRBD1 agrees at 7 bases. This CDR3 has 13 residues. The V segment lost 4 bases and the J segment 8 bases; nucleotides outside the gene matches: 5. Germline lookup yields CDR1 KGHSH and CDR2 LQKENI. CDR3 in amino acids: CASSLTGLDIQYF. The CDR3 DNA sequence: TGTGCCAGCTCACTGACAGGGTTGGACATTCAGTACTTC.

This clonotype has at least ten counts. The chain recombines TRBV24-1 with TRBJ2-3; 10 bases are a match to TRBD2. The germline gives CDR1 KGHDR, CDR2 SFDVKD. This CDR3 region has 16 residues. V lost 3 bases, J lost 4 bases, and 6 bases stayed unmatched. As DNA, the CDR3 is TGTGCCACCAGTGATGATTCTAGCGGGAGACCAGATACGCAGTATTTT. Protein sequence: CATSDDSSGRPDTQYF.

This clonotype turned up a few times. This chain uses TRBV6-1 with TRBJ2-7; 7 bases map to TRBD2. This CDR3 is 15 amino acids long. J was trimmed by 3 bases and V by 1 base; bases with no gene match: 6. CDR1 and CDR2 from the germline V gene are MNHNS and SASEGT. The CDR3 DNA reads TGTGCCAGCAGTGAAGTGGCGGGAGCCTTCTACGAGCAGTACGTC. It specifies CASSEVAGAFYEQYV.